This T cell receptor (beta chain) appears in the sequencing data of a study of T cell repertoires in cytomegalovirus infection (dated by TCRdb to about 2019). Regarding the complete study: Donor HLA type was relevant to the analysis, because carriage of CMV infection together with the matching HLA type was indicated by public TCR beta signatures. Findings and caveats that apply to the study as a whole: In both this cohort and an independent cohort of some 370 donors, the cumulative frequency of public TCR beta family members distinguished carriers of CMV infection plus the relevant HLA type. The ex vivo response was dominated by HLA-C-restricted CMV-specific TCR beta clonotypes, and the single most frequent clonotype in two of eight donors was supplied by these HLA-C-restricted clonotypes.

CDR1 MNHEY and CDR2 SMNVEV were looked up in the germline V gene (reference sequence). Measured from the cysteine to the phenylalanine, the CDR3 is 16 residues long. The sequence is cut down to CDR3 DNA, 48 bases in frame from base 1. Trimming costs V 6 bases and J 8 bases, and their ends lie 22 bases apart. Sequenced on an Illumina HiSeq 1500. Using fastp at Q25 and MiXCR, TCRdb reprocessed the public reads and kept productive beta chains. CDR3 protein duplicates are merged, each entry listing the most common genes and DNA. The sample contains approximately 100,000 distinct CDR3 sequences, 23% of them found a single time. The ten largest clones capture about two fifths of the sample. With respect to this clonotype: This receptor's antigen is unknown. It has no much larger one-base neighbor in the sample; base qualities were not kept.

Sequences were obtained from CD8+ T cells from PBMCs. This receptor was obtained from a human donor in good health (CMV status not recorded). Some clones in this sample may be carry-over from other donors' samples. Rearrangement joined TRBV27 to TRBJ1-4; 6 matching bases give a weak D call of TRBD1. The CDR3 protein: CASRTEAQAGGEKLFF. The nucleotides read TGTGCCAGCAGAACGGAAGCCCAGGCGGGGGGCGAAAAACTGTTTTTT.